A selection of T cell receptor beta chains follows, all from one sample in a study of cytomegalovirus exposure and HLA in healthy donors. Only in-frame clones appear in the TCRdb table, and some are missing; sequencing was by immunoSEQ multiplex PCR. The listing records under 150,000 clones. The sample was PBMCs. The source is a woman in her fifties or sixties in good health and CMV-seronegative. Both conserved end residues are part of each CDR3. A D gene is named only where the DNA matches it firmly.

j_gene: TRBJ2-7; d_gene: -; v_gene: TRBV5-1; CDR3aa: CASSLGAGEQYF; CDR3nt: TGCGCCAGCAGCTTGGGGGCAGGGGAGCAGTACTTC
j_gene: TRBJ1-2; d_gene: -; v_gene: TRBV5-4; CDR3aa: CASSRQVDGYTF; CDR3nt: TGTGCCAGCAGCCGACAGGTGGATGGCTACACCTTC
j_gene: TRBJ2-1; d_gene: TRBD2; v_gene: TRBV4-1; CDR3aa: CASSHGTSVYNEQFF; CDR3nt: TGCGCCAGCAGCCATGGGACTAGCGTATACAATGAGCAGTTCTTC
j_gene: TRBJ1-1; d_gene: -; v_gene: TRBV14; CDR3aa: CASSQVGGGTEAFF; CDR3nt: TGTGCCAGCAGCCAAGTTGGGGGAGGGACTGAAGCTTTCTTT
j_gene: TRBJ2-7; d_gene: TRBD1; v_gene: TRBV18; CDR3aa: CASSPRGLTGGVEQYF; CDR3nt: TGTGCCAGCTCACCACGAGGCCTGACAGGGGGCGTCGAGCAGTACTTC
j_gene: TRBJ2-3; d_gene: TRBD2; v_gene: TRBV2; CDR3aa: CASSNSGRADTQYF; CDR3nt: TGTGCCAGCAGCAATAGCGGGAGGGCAGATACGCAGTATTTT
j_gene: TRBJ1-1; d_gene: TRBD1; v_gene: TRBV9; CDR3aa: CASSLDRGTEAFF; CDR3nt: TGTGCCAGCAGCCTTGACAGGGGGACTGAAGCTTTCTTT
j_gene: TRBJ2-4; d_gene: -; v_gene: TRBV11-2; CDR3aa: CASSRTGFAKNIQYF; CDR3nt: TGTGCCAGCAGCCGAACAGGGTTCGCCAAAAACATTCAGTACTTC
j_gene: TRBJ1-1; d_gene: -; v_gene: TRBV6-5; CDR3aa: CASSYGQSGTEAFF; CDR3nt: TGTGCCAGCAGTTACGGACAATCAGGAACTGAAGCTTTCTTT
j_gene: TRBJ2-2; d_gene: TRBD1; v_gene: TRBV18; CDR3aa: CASSPDRANTGELFF; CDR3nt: TGTGCCAGCTCTCCGGACAGGGCGAACACCGGGGAGCTGTTTTTT
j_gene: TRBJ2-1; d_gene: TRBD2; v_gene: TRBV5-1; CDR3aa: CASRVLTSGGPQAYNEQFF; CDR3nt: TGCGCCAGCAGAGTCCTTACTAGCGGGGGGCCCCAGGCTTACAATGAGCAGTTCTTC
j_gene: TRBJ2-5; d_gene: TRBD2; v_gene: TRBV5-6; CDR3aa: CASSPGGVRETQYF; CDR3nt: TGTGCCAGCAGCCCTGGGGGGGTGCGAGAGACCCAGTACTTC
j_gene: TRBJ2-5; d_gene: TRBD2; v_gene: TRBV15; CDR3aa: CATTHRSGGKETQYF; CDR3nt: TGTGCCACCACCCATCGCAGCGGGGGGAAAGAGACCCAGTACTTC
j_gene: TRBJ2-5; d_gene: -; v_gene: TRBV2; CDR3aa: CASSDWEREVSEETQYF; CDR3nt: TGTGCCAGCAGTGATTGGGAGCGAGAGGTTTCTGAAGAGACCCAGTACTTC
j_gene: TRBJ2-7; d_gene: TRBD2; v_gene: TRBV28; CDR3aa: CASSLFPSGVYEQYF; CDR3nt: TGTGCCAGCAGTTTATTCCCTAGCGGGGTCTACGAGCAGTACTTC
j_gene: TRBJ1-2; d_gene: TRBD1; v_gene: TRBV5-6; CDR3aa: CASSLGQGVVSGYTF; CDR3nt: TGTGCCAGCAGCTTGGGACAGGGAGTAGTCTCTGGCTACACCTTC
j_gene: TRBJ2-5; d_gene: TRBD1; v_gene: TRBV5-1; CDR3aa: CASSYGQGGETQYF; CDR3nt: TGCGCCAGCAGCTACGGACAGGGAGGAGAGACCCAGTACTTC
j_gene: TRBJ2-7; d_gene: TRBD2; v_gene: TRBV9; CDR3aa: CASSPGTSGSRYEQYF; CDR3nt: TGTGCCAGCAGCCCCGGGACTAGCGGGAGTAGGTACGAGCAGTACTTC
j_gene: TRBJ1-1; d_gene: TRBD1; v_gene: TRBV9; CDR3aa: CASSVEDRVKTEAFF; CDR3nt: TGTGCCAGCAGCGTAGAGGACAGGGTCAAAACTGAAGCTTTCTTT
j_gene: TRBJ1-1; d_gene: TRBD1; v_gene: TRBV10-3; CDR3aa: CAISEPETGYTEAFF; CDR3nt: TGTGCCATCAGTGAGCCGGAGACAGGGTACACTGAAGCTTTCTTT
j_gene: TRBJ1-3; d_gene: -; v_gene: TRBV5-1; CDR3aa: CASSDRGGAGNTIYF; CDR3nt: TGCGCCAGCAGCGACCGAGGGGGGGCTGGAAACACCATATATTTT
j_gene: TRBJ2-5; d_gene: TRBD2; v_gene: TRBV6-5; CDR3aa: CASSRTSDGTQYF; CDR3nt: TGTGCCAGCAGCCGGACTAGCGATGGGACCCAGTACTTC
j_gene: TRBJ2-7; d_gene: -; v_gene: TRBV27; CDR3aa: CASSPSTGIKEYEQYF; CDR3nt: TGTGCCAGCAGTCCCTCCACAGGGATTAAAGAATACGAGCAGTACTTC
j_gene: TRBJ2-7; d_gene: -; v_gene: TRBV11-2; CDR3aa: CASSSGSYEQYF; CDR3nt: TGTGCCAGCAGCTCAGGGTCCTACGAGCAGTACTTC
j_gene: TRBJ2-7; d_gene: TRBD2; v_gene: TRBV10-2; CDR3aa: CASRQTSGGSYEQYF; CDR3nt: TGCGCCAGCAGGCAGACTAGCGGGGGCTCCTACGAGCAGTACTTC
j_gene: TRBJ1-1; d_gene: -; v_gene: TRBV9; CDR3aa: CASSGAGNTEAFF; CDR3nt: TGTGCCAGCAGCGGGGCGGGGAACACTGAAGCTTTCTTT
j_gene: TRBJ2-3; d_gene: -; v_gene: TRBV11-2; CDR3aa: CASSRTLDDADTQYF; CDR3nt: TGTGCCAGCAGCCGGACATTAGACGACGCAGATACGCAGTATTTT
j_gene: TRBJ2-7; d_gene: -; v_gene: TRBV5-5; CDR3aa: CASSLTGTAYEQYF; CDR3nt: TGTGCCAGCAGCTTGACAGGGACGGCCTACGAGCAGTACTTC
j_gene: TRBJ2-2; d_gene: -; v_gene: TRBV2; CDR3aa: CASKYSPVFGELFF; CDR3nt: TGTGCCAGCAAATATTCCCCTGTTTTCGGGGAGCTGTTTTTT
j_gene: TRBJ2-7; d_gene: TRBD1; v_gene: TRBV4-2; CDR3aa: CASSQDRGRFRGGPYEQYF; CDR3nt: TGTGCCAGCAGCCAAGACAGGGGGCGGTTTCGTGGAGGACCCTACGAGCAGTACTTC
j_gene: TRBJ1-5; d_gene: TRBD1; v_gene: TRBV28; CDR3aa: CACRDRLYSNQPQHF; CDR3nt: TGTGCCTGTAGGGACAGGTTGTATAGCAATCAGCCCCAGCATTTT
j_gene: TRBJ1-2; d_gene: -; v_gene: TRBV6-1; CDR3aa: CASSEPEQGGYTF; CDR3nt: TGTGCCAGCAGTGAACCCGAACAGGGAGGCTACACCTTC
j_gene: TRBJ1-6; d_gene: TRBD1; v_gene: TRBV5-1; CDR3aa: CASSSTGFGGNSPLHF; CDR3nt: TGCGCCAGCAGCTCGACAGGGTTCGGTGGAAATTCACCCCTCCACTTT
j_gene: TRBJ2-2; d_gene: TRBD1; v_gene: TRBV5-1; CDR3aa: CASSSGQGNTGELFF; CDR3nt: TGCGCCAGCAGCTCTGGACAGGGGAACACCGGGGAGCTGTTTTTT
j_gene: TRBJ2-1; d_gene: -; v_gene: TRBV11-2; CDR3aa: CASSSTRVWYNEQFF; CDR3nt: TGTGCCAGCAGCTCAACTAGGGTCTGGTACAATGAGCAGTTCTTC
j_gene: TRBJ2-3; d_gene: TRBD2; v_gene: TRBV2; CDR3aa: CASLTSGSRRATDTQYF; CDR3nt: TGTGCCAGCCTGACTAGCGGGAGTAGGAGGGCCACAGATACGCAGTATTTT
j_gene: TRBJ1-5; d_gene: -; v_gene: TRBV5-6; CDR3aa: CASSYGGVDQPQHF; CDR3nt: TGTGCCAGCAGCTATGGGGGCGTAGACCAGCCCCAGCATTTT
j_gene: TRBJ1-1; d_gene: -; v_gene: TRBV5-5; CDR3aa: CASSLPWGLTEAFF; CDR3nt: TGTGCCAGCAGCCTCCCGTGGGGGCTCACTGAAGCTTTCTTT
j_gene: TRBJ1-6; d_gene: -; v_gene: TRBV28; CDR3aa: CASSPSRQNSPLHF; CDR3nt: TGTGCCAGCAGTCCCTCCCGACAGAATTCACCCCTCCACTTT
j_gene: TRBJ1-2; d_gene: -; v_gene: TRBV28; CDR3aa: CASSLGQIAYGYTF; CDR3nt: TGTGCCAGCAGTCTGGGACAAATAGCATATGGCTACACCTTC
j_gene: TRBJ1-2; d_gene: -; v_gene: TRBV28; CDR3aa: CASSLQTHRNGYTF; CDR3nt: TGTGCCAGCAGTTTACAGACACACCGAAATGGCTACACCTTC
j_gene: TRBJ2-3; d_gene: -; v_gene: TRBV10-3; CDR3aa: CAISQKSTDTQYF; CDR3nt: TGTGCCATCAGTCAGAAAAGCACAGATACGCAGTATTTT
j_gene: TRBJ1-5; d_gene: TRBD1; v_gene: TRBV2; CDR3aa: CASSGVTGDRVQPQHF; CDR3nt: TGTGCCAGCAGTGGTGTGACAGGGGATAGGGTTCAGCCCCAGCATTTT
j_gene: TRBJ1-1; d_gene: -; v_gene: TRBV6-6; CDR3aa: CASRTQDSQYTEAFF; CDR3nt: TGTGCCAGCAGAACGCAGGACTCCCAATACACTGAAGCTTTCTTT
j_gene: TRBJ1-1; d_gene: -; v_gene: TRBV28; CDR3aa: CASSYQKAFF; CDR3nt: TGTGCCAGCAGTTATCAGAAAGCTTTCTTT
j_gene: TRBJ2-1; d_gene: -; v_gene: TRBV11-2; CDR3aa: CASSFPLAPGPYNEQFF; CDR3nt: TGTGCCAGCAGCTTCCCCCTAGCGCCCGGACCATACAATGAGCAGTTCTTC
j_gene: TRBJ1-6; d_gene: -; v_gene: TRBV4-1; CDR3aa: CASSQDRLDNSPLHF; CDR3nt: TGCGCCAGCAGCCAAGACAGGCTGGATAATTCACCCCTCCACTTT
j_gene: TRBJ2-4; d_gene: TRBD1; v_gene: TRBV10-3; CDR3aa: CAISESDRKLNIQYF; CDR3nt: TGTGCCATCAGTGAGTCGGACAGGAAACTAAACATTCAGTACTTC
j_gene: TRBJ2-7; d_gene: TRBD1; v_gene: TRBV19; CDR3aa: CASSKGQATYEQYF; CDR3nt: TGTGCCAGTAGTAAGGGACAGGCGACCTACGAGCAGTACTTC
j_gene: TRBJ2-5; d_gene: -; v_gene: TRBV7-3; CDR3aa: CASSLSKGKTQYF; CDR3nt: TGTGCCAGCAGCTTATCTAAGGGGAAGACCCAGTACTTC
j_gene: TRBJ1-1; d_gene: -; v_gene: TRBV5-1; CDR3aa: CASAPEGRTTEAFF; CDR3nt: TGCGCCAGCGCCCCCGAAGGGAGAACGACTGAAGCTTTCTTT
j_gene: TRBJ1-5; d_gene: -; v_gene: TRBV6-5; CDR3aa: CASSTQGNQPQHF; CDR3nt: TGTGCCAGCTCGACACAGGGAAATCAGCCCCAGCATTTT